The present T cell receptor (beta chain) was sequenced within a study of T cell responses to AZD1222 COVID-19 vaccine. Study-level background: Pooled samples include second doses given at about 4 or 12 weeks.

The CDR3 extends over 11 amino acids. Trimming took off 3 bases at V and 10 bases at J, with 9 bases between the two ends. Germline V gene data show CDR1 as MDHEN and CDR2 as SYDVKM. In the case of this clone: Its antigen remains unidentified.

Study outcomes and limitations: Variant regions that are unmutated are reportedly the target of nearly half of spike-specific TCRs.

Measured with immunoSEQ multiplex PCR; TCRdb has only the in-frame clones, and not every one. Altogether about 98,000 clones are present, 86% being singletons, with the ten largest covering more than 4.5%. The J gene is TRBJ1-2, the V gene TRBV28; D uncertain. The sequencing here drew on peripheral blood, taken on day 0 of AZD1222 vaccination. The source of this sequence is an adult in good health. CDR3 coding DNA: TGTGCCAGCAGTTTGAGGAGGGACTACACCTTC. Its translation: CASSLRRDYTF.